Listed below are T cell receptor beta chains from one sample, sequenced in a study of blood T cell repertoires in COVID-19. Only in-frame clones appear in the TCRdb table, and some are missing; sequencing was by immunoSEQ multiplex PCR. The sample contains around 63,000 clones, around 89% of which appear only once. The source material was peripheral blood. The receptors here all came from a woman aged 55-70 years with COVID-19, enrolled during active disease. The CDR3 runs from the conserved cysteine through the conserved F or W.

V	J	CDR3
TRBV15	TRBJ2-1	CATSAGGASGSNEQFF
TRBV27	TRBJ2-2	CASTTRTSGSNTGELFF
TRBV18	TRBJ2-5	CASSPEETQYF
TRBV6-1	TRBJ1-1	CASSEATGMMHTEAFF
TRBV28	TRBJ2-5	CASSLGTGGREYQETQYF
TRBV28	TRBJ2-7	CASSLALVAYEQYF
TRBV3-1/TRBV3-2	TRBJ1-5	CASSQNKQGHQPQHF
TRBV7-3	TRBJ1-6	CASSPDREVRSPLHF
TRBV5-4	TRBJ2-7	CASSLGVHEQYF
TRBV3-1/TRBV3-2	TRBJ2-7	CASSQATYEQYF
TRBV5-4	TRBJ2-7	CASSPLRSPYEQYF
TRBV18	TRBJ1-1	CASSPQGVNTEAFF
TRBV19	TRBJ1-5	CAARGPSQPQHF
TRBV12-5	TRBJ2-7	CASGLVNGREQYF
TRBV21-1	TRBJ1-5	CASSKSVEQGFVQPQHF
TRBV7-2	TRBJ1-5	CASSFTGGNQPQHF
TRBV6-5	TRBJ1-2	CASSDRGYYGYTF
TRBV29-1	TRBJ1-4	CSVAQTGTNEKLFF
TRBV18	TRBJ1-6	CASRTGGDSPLHF
TRBV29-1	TRBJ1-2	CSEGGDGYTF
TRBV5-1	TRBJ1-2	CASRPIITDRSGYTF
TRBV6-5	TRBJ2-1	CASSYSTSGSLHEQFF
TRBV4-3	TRBJ2-1	CASSQVRLSSYNEQFF
TRBV18	TRBJ1-3	CASSPEVNTIYF
TRBV27	TRBJ1-2	CASSLRPGSAHLDGYTF
TRBV6-2/TRBV6-3	TRBJ2-6	CASSYGGTVTPGANVLTF
TRBV30	TRBJ1-2	CAWEVGANYGYTF
TRBV9	TRBJ2-1	CASSAGTSGRAYNEQFF
TRBV3-1/TRBV3-2	TRBJ2-7	CASSQKEGPYEQYF
TRBV2	TRBJ2-5	CASREPGWRRTQYF
TRBV30	TRBJ1-2	CAWSKGDYYGYTF
TRBV30	TRBJ1-5	CAWSVPQTGLGQPQHF
TRBV12-5	TRBJ2-7	CASGLVPSGRAYEQYF
TRBV19	TRBJ1-1	CASSYIMNTEAFF
TRBV7-2	TRBJ1-2	CASSSTGTASYGYTF
TRBV6-5	TRBJ2-7	CASSYTTEYEQYF
TRBV12-3/TRBV12-4	TRBJ2-5	CASSAGETQYF
TRBV2	TRBJ1-4	CASKGAKEKLFF
TRBV11-2	TRBJ1-6	CASSLRTGVSYNSPLHF
TRBV18	TRBJ2-2	CASSPPRTYTTGELFF
TRBV10-3	TRBJ2-3	CAGGRDTQYF
TRBV6-6	TRBJ1-5	CASSLGQGANQPQHF
TRBV5-4	TRBJ1-2	CASSFREWSYGYTF
TRBV6-5	TRBJ2-7	CASSYLGRGLSYEQYF
TRBV9	TRBJ2-3	CASSVAVTSGSPTDTQYF